This T cell receptor beta chain was retrieved from a study of cytomegalovirus exposure and HLA in healthy donors. For this clone: The antigen remains undetermined.

Findings of the study overall: Upon later analysis, TCR association rates were observed to vary by HLA locus, being highest for DRB1 and lowest for HLA-C. Links to common viral pathogens appeared, in a later analysis, for several of the most significant clusters. Among CMV-associated TCR beta chains, most appeared HLA-restricted in a later analysis. In vitro experiments confirmed that a few CMV-associated chains were specific for CMV antigens.

Germline CDR1 is SEHNR and CDR2 is FQNEAQ (reference sequence). CDR3 length equals 15 residues. The V gene end was trimmed by 0 bases and the J gene end by 12 bases; junction bases not matched to a gene: 7. Primers for the PCR totalled 60 Vbeta and 13 Jbeta. Profiled with immunoSEQ multiplex PCR; TCRdb holds only in-frame clones, not every one. The sample includes approximately 110,000 clones. The sequencing sample was made of PBMCs. The rearrangement links TRBV7-9 to TRBJ2-1; TRBD2 aligns across 11 bases. This TCR was sampled from a man aged 18 to 29 in good health and CMV-seronegative. The CDR3 here is CASSLAGLAVRGQFF. CDR3 nucleotide sequence: TGTGCCAGCAGCTTAGCGGGACTAGCGGTGCGCGGGCAGTTCTTC.